The clone carrying this TCR beta chain was recorded many times. Its antigen is unidentified. RNA transcripts served as the template for amplifying TCR beta CDR3 regions. Initially, a first-round RT-PCR of the TCR CDR3 employed the HTBI primer set. TCRdb reprocessed the multiplex PCR reads with MiXCR, giving one entry per CDR3 protein. This table holds about 210,000 distinct CDR3 sequences, about a sixth found once. Hyperthyroidism in the patients, aged 18 to 65, was newly diagnosed and under 2 months in duration. This CDR3 is 14 amino acids long. Trimming left V 4 bases short and J 8 bases short, with 15 bases between. Per the germline V gene, CDR1 is MNHNS and CDR2 is SASEGT. This sample was taken from a study of T cells in Graves' hyperthyroidism and ophthalmopathy. Study findings and constraints: Among clonotypes expanded in thyroid above 0.001, most were also found in blood. Researchers report that a 13 V-J model separated ophthalmopathy from stable hyperthyroidism.

The chain employs TRBV6-1 and TRBJ2-1; D is possibly TRBD1 (6 bases). The sample taken for sequencing was blood. This clonotype originated in a middle-aged man with Graves' hyperthyroidism. The CDR3 loop is CASSVDGQFDEQFF. For the CDR3, the DNA is TGTGCCAGCAGTGTAGACGGACAGTTCGATGAGCAGTTCTTC.